Ten or more counts support the clone carrying this T cell receptor beta chain. The data stem from a study of blood T cell repertoires in COVID-19. Study summary: Donors in the United States, Italy and Spain gave samples during acute or convalescent COVID-19. Nucleic acid was either cDNA or gDNA, and it came from T cells, B-cell-depleted T cells, or PBMCs.

The CDR3 is 16 amino acids. V gave up 0 bases and J gave up 9 bases; unmatched junction bases: 7. Germline CDR1 MNHEY, CDR2 SVGAGI. Authors' processing steps: Estimation of nucleated cell counts was performed using reference gene primer amplification. The table came from immunoSEQ multiplex PCR; TCRdb's copy has only in-frame clones and leaves some out. V, J and clone size reflect that table, while D and trimming were determined from the DNA. The table has fewer than 200,000 clones, roughly three quarters seen once. The chain links TRBV6-5 to TRBJ1-4; 10 nucleotides match TRBD1. This TCR derives from a woman aged 45-65 years with active or convalescent COVID-19. The sequenced sample consisted of peripheral blood. Here the CDR3 reads CASSYSRTGGLQKLFF. Written as DNA, the CDR3 is TGTGCCAGCAGTTACTCTCGGACAGGGGGTCTCCAAAAACTGTTTTTT.